A single sample gave rise to the 18 T cell receptor beta chains below, sequenced in a study of CD8+ T cells in alopecia areata. Extracted from the samples, RNA was reverse transcribed into cDNA to serve as the sequencing template. TCRdb's table, derived via immunoSEQ multiplex PCR, lists solely in-frame clones and lacks some. This sample yields under 350,000 clones, of which more than 45% are seen a single time; around 1.8% belongs to the top ten. The treatment here: oral pan-JAK inhibitor, 5-10 mg twice daily. Sequenced here: CD4+ T cells sorted from blood, sampled at week 24, from a patient treated with tofacitinib. Receptors were obtained from a human donor with alopecia areata.

This clone was detected a few times. V is TRBV29-1 and J is TRBJ2-7, with 8 bases fitting TRBD2. CDR1 and CDR2 (germline): SQVTM, ANQGSEA. The CDR3 is 14 residues long. Unmatched junction bases numbered 5, after V lost 2 bases and J lost 2 bases. DNA of the CDR3: TGCAGCGTTGAACAACAGCGGGGGACCTACGAGCAGTACTTC. It specifies CSVEQQRGTYEQYF.

This clone was found a few times. A much larger clone lies a single base off, so this may be a read error. DNA for the CDR3: TGTGCCAGCAGCGTGGACACAGATACGCAGTATTTT. This encodes CASSVDTDTQYF. V and J are TRBV9 and TRBJ2-3, with D hard to call. The CDR3 is 12 residues long. Germline V gene lookup returns CDR1 SGDLS and CDR2 YYNGEE. The V end was cut by 2 bases, the J end by 2 bases, with 3 bases between.

In its sample, this clone was seen once. The chain recombines TRBV5-4 with TRBJ1-4, with D possibly TRBD1 on 5 matching bases. Germline-derived CDR1 and CDR2 are SGHNT and YYREEE (reference sequence). The V and J ends lost 3 bases and 5 bases respectively, with 14 bases between them. The CDR3 has 15 amino acids. The CDR3 coding sequence is TGTGCCAGCAGCTCCCAGGGTACCAGGAATGAAAAACTGTTTTTT. Amino acid sequence: CASSSQGTRNEKLFF.

V gene TRBV11-3 combines with J gene TRBJ2-1; 13 bases are shared with TRBD2. Losses at the gene ends were 5 bases for V and 6 bases for J; bases not matched to a gene: 7. The length of the CDR3 is 16 residues. Germline V gene data show CDR1 as SGHNT and CDR2 as YENEEA. CDR3: CASSPGLAGVSNEQFF. For the CDR3, the DNA is TGTGCCAGCAGCCCTGGACTAGCGGGGGTCTCCAATGAGCAGTTCTTC.

The chain carries TRBV7-3 and TRBJ2-7; no clear D gene. V was clipped by 5 bases and J by 3 bases, with 14 bases between them. The CDR3 runs 14 residues. Germline-derived CDR1 and CDR2 are SGHTA and FQGTGA. The DNA for the CDR3 is TGTGCCAGCAGCCCCGACGGCCTTAACTACGAGCAGTACTTC. Its protein is CASSPDGLNYEQYF.

This chain links TRBV6-5 with TRBJ1-1, with 9 bases lining up with TRBD1. The CDR3 consists of 13 residues. The J segment lost 3 bases and the V segment lost 6 bases, leaving 2 bases of the junction unmatched. The germline V gene encodes CDR1 MNHEY and CDR2 SVGAGI. In nucleotides, the CDR3 is TGTGCCAGCAGCCGGGACAGGGACACTGAAGCTTTCTTT. Protein: CASSRDRDTEAFF.

The chain joins TRBV27 to TRBJ1-1; 8 bases are shared with TRBD1. This CDR3 spans 17 amino acids. With 5 bases clipped from V and 4 bases from J, the junction kept 15 bases outside the gene matches. The germline CDR1 and CDR2 sequences are MNHEY and SMNVEV (reference sequence). The CDR3 sequence: CASSLTSDGTGGTEAFF. CDR3 sequence (DNA): TGTGCCAGCAGTCTAACCTCCGACGGGACAGGAGGCACTGAAGCTTTCTTT.

This clone was seen a few times. The V call is TRBV28, the J call TRBJ2-5, with TRBD1 matching 8 bases. Per the germline V gene, CDR1 is MDHEN and CDR2 is SYDVKM. Trimming cost V 5 bases and J 5 bases; bases outside gene matches: 10. The CDR3 totals 15 residues. The CDR3 DNA sequence: TGTGCCAGCAGTCGACGGGACAGGCTAGGGGAGACCCAGTACTTC. It specifies CASSRRDRLGETQYF.

J is TRBJ1-6 and V is TRBV30; maybe TRBD1 (5 bases). V shed 2 bases and J shed 7 bases, with 12 bases lying between them. The CDR3 contains 14 residues. Germline V gene data show CDR1 as GTSNPN and CDR2 as SVGIG (reference sequence). CDR3 protein: CAWSRDRLNSPLHF. In DNA form, the CDR3 reads TGTGCCTGGAGTAGGGACCGTCTAAATTCACCCCTCCACTTT. Filled out from reference TRBV30 and TRBJ1-6, the complete variable domain reads SQTIHQWPATLVQPVGSPLSLECTVEGTSNPNLYWYRQAAGRGLQLLFYSVGIGQISSEVPQNLSASRPQDRQFILSSKKLLLSDSGFYLCAWSRDRLNSPLHFGNGTRLTVT.

This clone was picked up one time. V usage is TRBV15 and J usage is TRBJ1-4, with a possible D match to TRBD1 (5 bases). The V gene's germline CDR1 is LNHNV and CDR2 YYDKDF (reference sequence). The V and J ends lost 5 bases and 8 bases respectively, with 18 bases between them. The length of the CDR3 is 15 residues. The CDR3 loop reads CATSVSSGLGEKLFF. The CDR3 DNA reads TGTGCCACCAGCGTCTCATCAGGGTTGGGCGAAAAACTGTTTTTT. The full variable domain, rest sourced from reference TRBV15 and TRBJ1-4, is DAMVIQNPRYQVTQFGKPVTLSCSQTLNHNVMYWYQQKSSQAPKLLFHYYDKDFNNEADTPDNFQSRRPNTSFCFLDIRSPGLGDTAMYLCATSVSSGLGEKLFFGSGTQLSVL.

This clone was observed a few times. V is TRBV30 and J is TRBJ2-2; 9 bases are shared with TRBD1. V shed 2 bases, J shed 6 bases, and the junction held 10 bases outside the gene matches. The CDR3 sequence is 16 residues long. Germline V gene lookup returns CDR1 GTSNPN and CDR2 SVGIG (reference sequence). In DNA, the CDR3 is TGTGCCTGGAGTATACAGGGGGCGCGAAATCCCGGGGAGCTGTTTTTT. Amino acids: CAWSIQGARNPGELFF.

The chain uses TRBV2 and TRBJ2-7, with 9 bases matching TRBD1. Germline V CDR1 and CDR2: SNHLY, FYNNEI. V lost 0 bases, J lost 4 bases, and 1 base stayed unmatched. This CDR3 has 14 residues. The CDR3 reads CASSEAGQGYEQYF. CDR3 nucleotides: TGTGCCAGCAGTGAAGCGGGACAGGGATACGAGCAGTACTTC. The whole variable domain, remainder taken from reference TRBV2 and TRBJ2-7, is EPEVTQTPSHQVTQMGQEVILRCVPISNHLYFYWYRQILGQKVEFLVSFYNNEISEKSEIFDDQFSVERPDGSNFTLKIRSTKLEDSAMYFCASSEAGQGYEQYFGPGTRLTVT.

The genes are TRBV30 and TRBJ2-3; TRBD2 agrees at 9 bases. The CDR3 consists of 15 residues. Germline-derived CDR1 and CDR2 are GTSNPN and SVGIG (reference sequence). With V trimmed by 5 bases and J by 4 bases, 10 bases remained unmatched. As DNA, the CDR3 is TGTGCCTGGGGCCGGCGGGGGGGCATCGCAGATACGCAGTATTTT. It specifies CAWGRRGGIADTQYF.

The J gene is TRBJ2-5, the V gene TRBV7-9, with D possibly matching TRBD2 (6 bases). The CDR3 contains 13 residues. From germline, CDR1 is SEHNR and CDR2 FQNEAQ (reference sequence). The V and J ends lost 5 bases and 4 bases respectively, with 11 bases between them. The CDR3 nucleotides read TGTGCCAGCAGCCGCGCCGGGGGAGAGACCCAGTACTTC. It is translated as CASSRAGGETQYF.

CDR3 region: CASKLETGIGYTF. The CDR3 DNA follows: TGTGCCAGCAAGCTTGAGACAGGGATTGGCTACACCTTC. The chain combines TRBV2 with TRBJ1-2, with 7 nucleotides matching TRBD1. Trimming removed 7 bases from V and 7 bases from J; junction bases left unmatched: 9. CDR1 and CDR2 (germline): SNHLY, FYNNEI. The CDR3 is 13 residues long.

The rearrangement joins TRBV6-1 to TRBJ1-2; D is unresolved. Per germline, CDR1 MNHNS and CDR2 SASEGT. The CDR3 has 13 amino acids. Deletions cut 6 bases from V and 2 bases from J, with 10 bases between. CDR3 residues: CASSGKRNYGYTF. Here the CDR3 DNA reads TGTGCCAGCAGCGGTAAGCGGAACTATGGCTACACCTTC.

The count of this clone is one. V gene TRBV25-1 combines with J gene TRBJ1-2, with a possible D match to TRBD1 (6 bases). Germline CDR1 is MGHDK and CDR2 is SYGVNS. The V end lost 5 bases, the J end lost 8 bases, and 27 bases lay between the germline ends. CDR3 length: 17 residues. The CDR3 region is CASSKIDRPYDSRGYTF. The CDR3 bases are TGTGCCAGCAGTAAGATCGACAGGCCCTATGACTCACGAGGCTACACCTTC.

This clone has a handful of counts. The CDR3 nucleotides read TGTGCCAGCTCCCTGAGCCTGAGCGAGAATACGCAGTATTTT. This encodes CASSLSLSENTQYF. The V call is TRBV18, the J call TRBJ2-3; no clear D gene. The germline V and J ends were trimmed by 6 bases and 7 bases, with 17 bases remaining between them. This CDR3 spans 14 amino acids. Germline V gene sequence: CDR1 KGHSH, CDR2 LQKENI.